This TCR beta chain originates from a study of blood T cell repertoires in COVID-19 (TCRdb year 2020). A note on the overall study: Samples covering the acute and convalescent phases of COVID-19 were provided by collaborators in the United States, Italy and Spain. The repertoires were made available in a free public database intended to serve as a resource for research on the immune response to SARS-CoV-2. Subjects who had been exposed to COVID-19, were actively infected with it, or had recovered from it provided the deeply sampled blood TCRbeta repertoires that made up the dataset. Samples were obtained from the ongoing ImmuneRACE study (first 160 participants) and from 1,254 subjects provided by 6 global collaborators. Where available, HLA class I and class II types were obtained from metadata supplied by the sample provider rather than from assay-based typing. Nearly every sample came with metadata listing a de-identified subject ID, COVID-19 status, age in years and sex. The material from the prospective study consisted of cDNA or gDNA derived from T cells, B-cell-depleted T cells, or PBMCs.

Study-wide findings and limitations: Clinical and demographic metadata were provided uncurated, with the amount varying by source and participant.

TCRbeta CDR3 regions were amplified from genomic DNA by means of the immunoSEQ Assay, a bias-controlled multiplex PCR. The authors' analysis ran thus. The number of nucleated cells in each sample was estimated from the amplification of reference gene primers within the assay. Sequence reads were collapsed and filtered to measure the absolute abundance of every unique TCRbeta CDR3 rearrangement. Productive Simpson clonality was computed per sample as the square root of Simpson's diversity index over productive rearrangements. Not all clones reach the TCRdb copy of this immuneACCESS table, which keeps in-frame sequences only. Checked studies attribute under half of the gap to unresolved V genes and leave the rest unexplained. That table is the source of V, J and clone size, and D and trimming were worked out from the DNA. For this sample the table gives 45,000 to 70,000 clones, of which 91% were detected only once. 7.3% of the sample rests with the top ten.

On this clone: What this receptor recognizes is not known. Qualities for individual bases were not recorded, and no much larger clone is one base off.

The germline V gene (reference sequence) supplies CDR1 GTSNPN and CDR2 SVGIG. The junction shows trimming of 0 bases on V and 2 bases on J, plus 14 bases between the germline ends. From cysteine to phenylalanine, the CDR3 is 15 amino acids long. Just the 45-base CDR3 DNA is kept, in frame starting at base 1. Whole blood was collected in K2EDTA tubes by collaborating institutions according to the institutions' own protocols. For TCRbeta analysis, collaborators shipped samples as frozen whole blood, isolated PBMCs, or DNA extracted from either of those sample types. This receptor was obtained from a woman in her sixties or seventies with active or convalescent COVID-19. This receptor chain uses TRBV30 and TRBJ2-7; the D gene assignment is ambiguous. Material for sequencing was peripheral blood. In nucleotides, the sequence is TGTGCCTGGAGTGTACGACCTGGCGGCCCCTACGAGCAGTACTTC. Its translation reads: CAWSVRPGGPYEQYF.